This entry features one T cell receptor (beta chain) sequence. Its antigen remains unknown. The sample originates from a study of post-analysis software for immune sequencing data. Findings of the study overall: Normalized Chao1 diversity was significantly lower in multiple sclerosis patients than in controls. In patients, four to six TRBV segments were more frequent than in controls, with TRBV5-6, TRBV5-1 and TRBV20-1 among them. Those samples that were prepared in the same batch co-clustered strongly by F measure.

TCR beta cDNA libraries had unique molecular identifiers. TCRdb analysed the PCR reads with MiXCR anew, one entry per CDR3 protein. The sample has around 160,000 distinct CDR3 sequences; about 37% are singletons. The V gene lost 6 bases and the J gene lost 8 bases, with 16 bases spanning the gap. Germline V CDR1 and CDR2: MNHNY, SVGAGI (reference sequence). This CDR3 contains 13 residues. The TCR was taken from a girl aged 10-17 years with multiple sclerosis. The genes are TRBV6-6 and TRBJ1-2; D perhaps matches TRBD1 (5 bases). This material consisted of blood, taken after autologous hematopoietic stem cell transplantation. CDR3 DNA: TGTGCCAGCAGGGAAGGAGGGGTCGGGGGCTACACCTTC. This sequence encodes CASREGGVGGYTF.